This entry features one TCR beta chain sequence. The antigen it recognizes is unknown. No much larger clone exists at a distance of one base, and base qualities are not known. The data originate from a study of blood T cell repertoires in COVID-19 (TCRdb year 2020). Background on the whole study: Samples covering the acute and convalescent phases of COVID-19 were provided by collaborators in the United States, Italy and Spain. The material from the prospective study consisted of cDNA or gDNA derived from T cells, B-cell-depleted T cells, or PBMCs. Deeply sampled blood TCRbeta repertoires from subjects exposed to, actively infected with, or recovered from COVID-19 were included in the dataset. The repertoires were released in a freely available public database meant as a resource for research on the immune response to SARS-CoV-2. The samples were drawn from two sources: the first 160 participants of the ongoing ImmuneRACE study, and over 1,000 subjects contributed by 6 global collaborators. A de-identified subject ID, COVID-19 status, age in years and sex were almost always included in the sample metadata. Where HLA class I and class II types were available, the types were taken from metadata supplied by the sample provider, not from assay-based typing.

Paper-wide results and their limitations: How much clinical and demographic metadata was included differed by source and by participant, and the metadata was provided uncurated.

TCRbeta CDR3 regions were amplified from genomic DNA using the immunoSEQ Assay, a bias-controlled multiplex PCR. Turning to the authors' computational methods: The number of nucleated cells in each sample was estimated from the amplification of reference gene primers within the assay. To quantify the absolute abundance of each unique TCRbeta CDR3 rearrangement, sequence reads were collapsed and filtered. For each sample, productive Simpson clonality was calculated by taking the square root of Simpson's diversity index across productive rearrangements. The table was pulled from immuneACCESS by TCRdb, which kept in-frame rearrangements only. Such tables lose some clones; where checked, under half of the loss comes from unresolved V genes, and the rest has no known cause. V and J calls and clone size are given by that table; D and trimming were obtained from the DNA. The sample profile shows some 190,000 clones; approximately 87% of them were found once. The ten largest clones take up around a sixth of the sample.

Relative to germline, V is missing 9 bases and J is missing 7 bases, with 5 bases of the junction outside any gene match. The germline V gene supplies CDR1 SGDLS and CDR2 YYNGEE. From the cysteine up to the phenylalanine, the CDR3 has a length of 13 residues. The CDR3 DNA has 39 bases and is translated from base 1. In Seattle, one collaborating source enrolled patients while the infection was active and tracked those patients longitudinally over the course of disease. Whole blood was collected in K2EDTA tubes by collaborating institutions according to the institutions' own protocols. For TCRbeta analysis, collaborators shipped samples in one of three forms: frozen whole blood, isolated PBMCs, or DNA extracted from either of those sample types.

The receptor chain draws on TRBV9 and TRBJ2-1; 12 of the junction bases match TRBD2. This sequence originates from a person aged 65-85 years with COVID-19, enrolled during active disease. The sequenced sample consisted of peripheral blood. The encoded CDR3 is CATSGGALNEQFF. The base sequence is TGTGCCACTAGCGGGGGGGCGCTGAATGAGCAGTTCTTC.